These T cell receptor beta chains were read from a single sample in a study of blood T cell repertoires in COVID-19. The protocol was immunoSEQ multiplex PCR, while the TCRdb copy is restricted to in-frame clones and leaves out a portion. The table records about 270,000 clones, 70% to 90% of them present only once. Sequencing was performed on peripheral blood. All receptors come from a woman in her fifties or sixties with acute or convalescent COVID-19. The conserved cysteine and the conserved F or W are not part of the CDR3 here.

TRBV29-1 | SVRQGGTEAF
TRBV30 | AWRPLGTSTDTQY
TRBV27 | ASSLDAGGLYEQY
TRBV28 | ASKWTGYGYT
TRBV9 | ASSPRTGIGANEKLF
TRBV14 | ASSQDVDSYNEQF
TRBV7-2 | ASLKSGGNTGELF
TRBV7-9 | ASSLDRISPLH
TRBV4-1 | ASSQVGLPFLETQY
TRBV7-2 | ASSLRETEAF
TRBV5-1 | ASSLLAGSTDTQY
TRBV3-1/TRBV3-2 | ASSPGTGVYEKLF
TRBV4-2 | ASSQARGGEKLF
TRBV29-1 | SVETGDTS
TRBV7-2 | ASSLSTGYNEQF
TRBV6-2/TRBV6-3 | ASSYSRGQETQY
TRBV5-1 | ASRRLLVGPDEKLF
TRBV9 | ASSVEGLATEQY